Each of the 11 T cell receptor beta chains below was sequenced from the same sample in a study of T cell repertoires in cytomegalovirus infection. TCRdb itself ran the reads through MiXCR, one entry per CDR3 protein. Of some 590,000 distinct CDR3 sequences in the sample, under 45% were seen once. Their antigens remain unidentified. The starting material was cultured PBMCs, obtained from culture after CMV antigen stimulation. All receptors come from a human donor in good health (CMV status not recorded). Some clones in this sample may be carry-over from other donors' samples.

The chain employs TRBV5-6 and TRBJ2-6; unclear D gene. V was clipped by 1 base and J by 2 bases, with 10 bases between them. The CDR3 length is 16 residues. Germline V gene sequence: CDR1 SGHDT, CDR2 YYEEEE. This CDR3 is CASSLRSVAGANVLTF. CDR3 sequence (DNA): TGTGCCAGCAGCTTGAGATCCGTAGCTGGGGCCAACGTCCTGACTTTC.

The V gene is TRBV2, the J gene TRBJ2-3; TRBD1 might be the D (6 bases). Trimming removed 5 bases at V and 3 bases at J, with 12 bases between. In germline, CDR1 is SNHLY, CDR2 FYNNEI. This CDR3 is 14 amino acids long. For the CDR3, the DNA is TGTGCCAGCAGTTCCCGGACAGAAACAGATACGCAGTATTTT. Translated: CASSSRTETDTQYF.

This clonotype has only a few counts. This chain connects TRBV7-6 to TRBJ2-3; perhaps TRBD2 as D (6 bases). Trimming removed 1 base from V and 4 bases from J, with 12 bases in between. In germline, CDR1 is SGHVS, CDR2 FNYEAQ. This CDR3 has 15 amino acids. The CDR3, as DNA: TGTGCCAGCAGCTTAGAATCTAGCGTGGCAGATACGCAGTATTTT. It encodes CASSLESSVADTQYF.

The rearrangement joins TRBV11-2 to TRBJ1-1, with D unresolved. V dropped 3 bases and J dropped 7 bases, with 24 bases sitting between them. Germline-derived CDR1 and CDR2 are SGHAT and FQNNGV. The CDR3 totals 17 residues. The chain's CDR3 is CASSFYLRPNSEFEAFF. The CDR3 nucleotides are TGTGCCAGCAGCTTCTATCTTCGGCCAAACTCTGAATTTGAAGCTTTCTTT.

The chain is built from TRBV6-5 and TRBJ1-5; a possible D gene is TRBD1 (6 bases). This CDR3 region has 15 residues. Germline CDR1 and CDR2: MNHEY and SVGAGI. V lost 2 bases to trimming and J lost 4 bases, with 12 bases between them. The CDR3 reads CASSYHRDTNQPQHF. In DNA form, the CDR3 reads TGTGCCAGCAGTTACCACCGGGACACGAATCAGCCCCAGCATTTT.

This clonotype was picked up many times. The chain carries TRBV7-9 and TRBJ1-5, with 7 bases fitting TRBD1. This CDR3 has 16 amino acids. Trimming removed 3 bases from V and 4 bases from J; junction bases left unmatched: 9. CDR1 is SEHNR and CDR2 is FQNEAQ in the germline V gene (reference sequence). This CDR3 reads CASSFSGTALNQPQHF. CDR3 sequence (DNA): TGTGCCAGCAGCTTTAGTGGGACAGCTCTAAATCAGCCCCAGCATTTT.

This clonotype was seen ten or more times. CDR3 sequence reads: CASSLVVQGFGYTF. The CDR3 DNA reads TGTGCCAGCAGCCTTGTGGTGCAGGGCTTTGGCTACACCTTC. V and J are TRBV7-2 and TRBJ1-2; a weak D match, TRBD1 (5 bases). The CDR3 totals 14 residues. Trimming cost V 5 bases and J 7 bases, with 17 bases left between them. Germline CDR1 SGHTA, CDR2 FQGNSA.

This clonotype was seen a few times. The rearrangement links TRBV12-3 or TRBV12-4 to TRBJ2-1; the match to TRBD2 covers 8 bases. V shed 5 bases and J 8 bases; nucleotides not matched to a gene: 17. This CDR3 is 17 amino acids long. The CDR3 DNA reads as TGTGCCAGCAGTCCTCCTCGAGGCCGGGGGGGCTCTGATGAGCAGTTCTTC. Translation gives CASSPPRGRGGSDEQFF.

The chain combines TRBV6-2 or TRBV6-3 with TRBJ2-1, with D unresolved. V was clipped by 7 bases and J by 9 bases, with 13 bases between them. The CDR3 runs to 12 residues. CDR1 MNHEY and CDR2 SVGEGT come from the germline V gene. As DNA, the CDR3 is TGTGCCAGCAATCTGAACCCCTTTGAGCAGTTCTTC. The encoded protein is CASNLNPFEQFF.

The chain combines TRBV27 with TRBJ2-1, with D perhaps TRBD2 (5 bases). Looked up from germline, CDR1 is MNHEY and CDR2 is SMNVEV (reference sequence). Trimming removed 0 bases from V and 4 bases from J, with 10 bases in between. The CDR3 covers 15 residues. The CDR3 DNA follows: TGTGCCAGCAGTTTATCGACCCTAGCTTACAATGAGCAGTTCTTC. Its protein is CASSLSTLAYNEQFF.

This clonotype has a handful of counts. In nucleotides, the CDR3 is TGCGCCAGCAGCCAAGTTCAGGACCCTAGCACAGATACGCAGTATTTT. It specifies CASSQVQDPSTDTQYF. V gene TRBV4-1 combines with J gene TRBJ2-3, with D unclear. This CDR3 is 16 amino acids long. V was shortened by 1 base and J by 0 bases, with 11 bases between the two germline ends. Germline V gives CDR1 MGHRA, CDR2 YSYEKL.